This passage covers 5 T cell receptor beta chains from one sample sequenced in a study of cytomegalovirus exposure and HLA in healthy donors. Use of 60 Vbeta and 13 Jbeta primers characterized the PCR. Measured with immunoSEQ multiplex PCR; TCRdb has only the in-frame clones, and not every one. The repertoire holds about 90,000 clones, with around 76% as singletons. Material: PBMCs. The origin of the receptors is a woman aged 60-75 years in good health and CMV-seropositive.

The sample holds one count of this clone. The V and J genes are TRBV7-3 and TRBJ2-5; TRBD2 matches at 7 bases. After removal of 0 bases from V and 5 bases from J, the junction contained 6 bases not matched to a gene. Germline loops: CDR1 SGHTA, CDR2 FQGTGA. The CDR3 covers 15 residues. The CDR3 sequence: CASSLTAGVGETQYF. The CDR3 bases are TGTGCCAGCAGCTTAACGGCGGGAGTGGGGGAGACCCAGTACTTC.

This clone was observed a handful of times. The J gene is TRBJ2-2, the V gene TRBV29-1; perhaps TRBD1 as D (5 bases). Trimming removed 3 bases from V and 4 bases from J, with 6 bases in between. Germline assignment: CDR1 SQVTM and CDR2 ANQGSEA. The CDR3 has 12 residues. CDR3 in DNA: TGCAGCGTTGACGACAGCACCGGGGAGCTGTTTTTT. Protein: CSVDDSTGELFF.

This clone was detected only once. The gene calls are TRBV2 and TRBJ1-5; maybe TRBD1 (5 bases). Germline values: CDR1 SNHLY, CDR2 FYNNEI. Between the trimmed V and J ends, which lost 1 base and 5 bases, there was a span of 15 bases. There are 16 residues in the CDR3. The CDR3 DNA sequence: TGTGCCAGCAGTGAAGGCACAGGTGGGGGGTATCAGCCCCAGCATTTT. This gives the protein CASSEGTGGGYQPQHF.

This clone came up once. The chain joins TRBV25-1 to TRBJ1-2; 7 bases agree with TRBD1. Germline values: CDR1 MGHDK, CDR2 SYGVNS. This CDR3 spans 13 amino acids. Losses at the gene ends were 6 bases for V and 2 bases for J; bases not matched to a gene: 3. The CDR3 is CASSQGGNYGYTF. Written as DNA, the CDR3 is TGTGCCAGCAGCCAAGGGGGCAACTATGGCTACACCTTC.

The CDR3 here is CASSARLAGGTDTQYF. Written as DNA, the CDR3 is TGTGCCAGCAGTGCTCGACTAGCGGGGGGAACAGATACGCAGTATTTT. The chain recombines TRBV28 with TRBJ2-3; 13 bases are a match to TRBD2. Germline CDR1 is MDHEN and CDR2 is SYDVKM. V shed 5 bases and J 3 bases; nucleotides not matched to a gene: 5. CDR3 length: 16 amino acids.